This T cell receptor beta chain was identified during a study of beta chain features in type 1 diabetes. Study-level background: Summed over all samples, the examined sorted cells came to roughly 110 million.

CDR1 is SGDLS and CDR2 is YYNGEE in the germline V gene. Trimming pared 4 bases from V and 4 bases from J, leaving 19 bases between. The CDR3 covers 16 residues. Findings and limits, study-wide: Insertion counts at VDJ junctions were lower in type 1 diabetes patients, who also showed more deletions there. Patients' naive, central memory and Treg TCRB repertoires seemed closer to one another than those of healthy donors.

Investigators reverse transcribed all isolated RNA, so they sequenced expressed TCRB transcripts. For naive, central memory and regulatory T cell samples, reads averaged roughly 4 million. Using immunoSEQ multiplex PCR, the repertoire was profiled, and TCRdb retains in-frame clones only, with some absent. The data show 350,000 to 450,000 clones, approximately 15% seen once. This clone was seen more than once but under ten times. Its antigen is still unknown. The receptor's source is a man aged 25-40 years in good health. The chain links TRBV9 to TRBJ2-3, with D perhaps TRBD1 (6 bases). Input material: naive CD4+ T cells from blood. In DNA, the CDR3 is TGTGCCAGCAGCCCCGGACAGACCGTTCGAGCAGATACGCAGTATTTT. It specifies CASSPGQTVRADTQYF. Full variable domain (rest looked up from reference TRBV9 and TRBJ2-3): DSGVTQTPKHLITATGQRVTLRCSPRSGDLSVYWYQQSLDQGLQFLIQYYNGEERAKGNILERFSAQQFPDLHSELNLSSLELGDSALYFCASSPGQTVRADTQYFGPGTRLTVL.